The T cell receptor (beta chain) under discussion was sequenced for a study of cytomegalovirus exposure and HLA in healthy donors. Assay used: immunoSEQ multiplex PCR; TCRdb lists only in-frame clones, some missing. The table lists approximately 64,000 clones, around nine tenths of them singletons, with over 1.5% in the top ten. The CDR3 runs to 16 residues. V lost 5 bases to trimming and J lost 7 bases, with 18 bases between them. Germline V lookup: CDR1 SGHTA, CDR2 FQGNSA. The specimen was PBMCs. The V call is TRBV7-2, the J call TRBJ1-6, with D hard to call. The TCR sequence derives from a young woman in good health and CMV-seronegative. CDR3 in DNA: TGTGCCAGCAGCCGATTCCTCCAGGCAGAAAATTCACCCCTCCACTTT. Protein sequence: CASSRFLQAENSPLHF.